Included here is one TCR beta chain sequence, with context. Its cognate antigen is unknown. At one end, the junction sequence differs from germline, possibly due to a read error. The entry originates in a study of healthy donors' naive CD4 and CD8 T cells. As for the study in general: For TCR alpha, new primers spanned all functional IMGT alpha genes. Study conclusions and caveats: Negatively charged CDR3s marked CD8+ lineage; positively charged CDR3s marked CD4+ lineage. CDR3 charge plus V and J genes appeared to account for approximately 13% of CD4/CD8 variance.

The V gene's germline CDR1 is LNHNV and CDR2 YYDKDF (reference sequence). The CDR3 sequence is 13 residues long. Sorting defined naive CD4+ as CD4+CD8-CD45RO-CD45RA+ and naive CD8+ as CD8+CD4-CD45RA+CD27bright. Starting from 500 ng of total RNA, TCR libraries were made with linear amplification. TCRdb used MiXCR to reprocess the reads, holding one entry per CDR3 protein. The data contain around 200,000 distinct CDR3 sequences, about 70% of them seen just once; the ten biggest clones take up less than 2.5%. This rearrangement joins TRBV15 to TRBJ2-3; TRBD1 agrees at 11 bases. Sequencing input: naive CD4+ and CD8+ T cells sorted from blood, pooled from several donors. This TCR came from a pool of human donors in good health; the sample pools cells from several healthy donors. CDR3 loop: CVTGQGAADTQYF. Written as DNA, the CDR3 is TGTGTCACCGGACAGGGGGCGGCAGATACGCAGTATTTT.